This is a list of T cell receptor beta chains from one sample in a study of T cells in localized non-small cell lung cancer. This table comes from immunoSEQ multiplex PCR, and its TCRdb copy is limited to in-frame clones, with some not included. Of over 30,000 clones listed, approximately 88% are singletons. Source: peripheral blood, taken before any cancer treatment. These receptors were obtained from a woman aged 35 to 75 with stage I lung adenocarcinoma. The conserved cysteine and the conserved F or W are not part of the CDR3 here. Some rows mark clone size as missing; the rest say once, few, many or name a class of expanded clone.

size: .
V: TRBV6-6
J: TRBJ2-1
CDR3: ASSYSAGLGDNEQF

size: .
V: TRBV27
J: TRBJ2-3
CDR3: ASSLWASGDTQY

size: .
V: TRBV7-2
J: TRBJ2-7
CDR3: ASSLDSGNTNEQY

size: .
V: TRBV5-1
J: TRBJ1-4
CDR3: ASSLMEDEKLF

size: once
V: TRBV5-1
J: TRBJ2-5
CDR3: ASSLGQGKETQY

size: .
V: TRBV7-2
J: TRBJ2-1
CDR3: ASNRDGFNEQF

size: .
V: TRBV19
J: TRBJ1-5
CDR3: ASSMGTGGASQPQH

size: .
V: TRBV29-1
J: TRBJ2-7
CDR3: SVDSPLAGGRYEQY

size: .
V: TRBV2
J: TRBJ1-5
CDR3: ASSGGVGAPQH

size: .
V: TRBV11-2
J: TRBJ1-5
CDR3: ASSLGAGGSQPQH

size: .
V: TRBV15
J: TRBJ2-1
CDR3: ATSREGSGPSNEQF

size: few
V: TRBV27
J: TRBJ2-5
CDR3: ASSWGQGQETQY

size: .
V: TRBV4-1
J: TRBJ2-7
CDR3: ASSQEGISGFPSSYEQY

size: .
V: TRBV30
J: TRBJ2-1
CDR3: AWSGGPLSYNEQF

size: .
V: TRBV30
J: TRBJ2-1
CDR3: AWILAGGREQF

size: .
V: TRBV7-3
J: TRBJ2-7
CDR3: ASSLDGDEQY

size: once
V: TRBV10-3
J: TRBJ2-7
CDR3: AISNSAGEQY

size: .
V: TRBV28
J: TRBJ1-4
CDR3: ASSVRDLPEKLF

size: .
V: TRBV19
J: TRBJ2-7
CDR3: ASAVTGTYEQY

size: few
V: TRBV19
J: TRBJ2-2
CDR3: ASSPAWGRGQGGELF

size: .
V: TRBV28
J: TRBJ2-1
CDR3: ASSRTASSYNEQF

size: once
V: TRBV18
J: TRBJ2-5
CDR3: ASSPLSSARETQY

size: .
V: TRBV5-1
J: TRBJ2-1
CDR3: ASSPGQGRDNEQF

size: .
V: TRBV15
J: TRBJ1-1
CDR3: ATSRGTGAF

size: medium-sized
V: TRBV4-2
J: TRBJ2-7
CDR3: ASSQDRGTGTISYEQY